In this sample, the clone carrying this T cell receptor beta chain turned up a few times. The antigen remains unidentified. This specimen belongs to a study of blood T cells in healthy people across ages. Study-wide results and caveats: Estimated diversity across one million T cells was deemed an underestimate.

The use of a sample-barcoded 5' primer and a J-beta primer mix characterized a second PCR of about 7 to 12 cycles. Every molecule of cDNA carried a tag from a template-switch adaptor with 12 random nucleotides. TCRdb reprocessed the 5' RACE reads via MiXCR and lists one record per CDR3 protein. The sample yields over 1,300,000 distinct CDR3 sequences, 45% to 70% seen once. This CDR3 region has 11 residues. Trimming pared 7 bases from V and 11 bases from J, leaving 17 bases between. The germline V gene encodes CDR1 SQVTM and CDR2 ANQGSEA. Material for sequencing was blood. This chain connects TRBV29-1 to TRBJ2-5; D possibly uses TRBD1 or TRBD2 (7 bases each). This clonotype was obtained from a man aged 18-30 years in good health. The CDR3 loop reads CSAGGAQEQYF. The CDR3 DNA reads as TGCAGCGCAGGGGGGGCGCAGGAGCAGTACTTC.